This entry features one T cell receptor beta chain sequence. Its antigen is not yet known. No much larger clone exists at a distance of one base, and base qualities are not known. The data were obtained in a study of T cell responses to AZD1222 COVID-19 vaccine (dated by TCRdb to the early 2020s). Context from the whole study: AZD1222 recipients given second doses at about 4 weeks or at about 12 weeks were pooled, since spike-specific TCR depth and breadth were not found to differ between the two schedules. TCR sequencing was performed for about 250 trial participants, of whom roughly 200 were given two doses of AZD1222 and 26 were given two doses of MenACWY control vaccine. Trial participants were enrolled by age into subgroups of 18-55, 56-69 and 70-plus years, and about 150, 27 and 61 TCR-sequenced participants, respectively, were included in these subgroups. The full study reports these points: In the small 56-69-year group, the increase in depth fell short of significance, most likely because of low power. After two AZD1222 doses, spike-specific TCR breadth and depth were significantly higher than at day 0 and than in MenACWY recipients. Reportedly, almost half of the unique spike-specific TCRs recognized epitopes lying outside the regions that are mutated in the B.1.351 and B.1.1.7 variants. Because no samples from the day 14 peak response were available, repertoires could be characterized only after the peak T cell response. Most participants were white British and females outnumbered males, and the authors suggested that clonal diversity may have been underestimated. The whole spike protein was spanned by vaccine-associated CD4 TCRs, and dominant responses were seen in regions 160-218 and 743-854. Conclusions about previously exposed vaccinees were limited because only six AZD1222 recipients were SARS-CoV-2 seropositive at baseline.

V is cut by 5 bases and J by 9 bases, and the space between the germline ends is 14 bases. Its CDR3 holds 12 amino acids, cysteine through phenylalanine. Only the CDR3 DNA is retained, 36 bases long and in frame from the first base. The germline V gene (reference sequence) gives CDR1 as MNHEY and CDR2 as SMNVEV. The CDR3 regions of human TCRbeta chains were subjected to immunosequencing. Per the original workflow: TCRs in the repertoires were matched against a reference library of SARS-CoV-2-specific TCRs that had been generated with the MIRA antigen-specificity platform. Breadth meant the fraction of unique TCRs that were SARS-CoV-2-associated, whereas depth meant the fraction of total T cells that were SARS-CoV-2-associated. Using the MIRA data, each spike-specific TCR was assigned both to the spike region to which the TCR was reactive and to a CD4 or CD8 class. Log10-transformed breadth and depth values were compared by one-way ANOVA with Sidak's multiple comparisons tests. TCRdb retrieved this table from immuneACCESS and kept in-frame rearrangements only. Not all clones are present; in checked studies, unresolved V genes account for under half, and no reason is known for the remainder. V, J and clone size are those of that table, while D and trimming were read from the DNA. For this sample there are 72,000 or so clones; 87% appear just once. The ten biggest clones cover roughly a quarter of the sample.

In light of the paper, this sample's time point label describes: baseline before first vaccination. Vaccinee samples came from UK trials COV001 and COV002, including a single-blind randomized controlled phase 2/3 trial of AZD1222 (ChAdOx1 nCoV-19) in healthy adults. Trial participant PBMC samples were collected at day 0 and day 28 after the second dose for TCRbeta chain sequencing. The receptor was isolated from an adult in good health. The sequence links TRBV27 to TRBJ2-7, with TRBD2 as a weak D call on 6 bases. This material consisted of peripheral blood, taken on day 0 of AZD1222 vaccination. DNA sequence: TGTGCCAGCAGTAAGCAAAGCGGGTCGCAGTACTTC. This is translated as CASSKQSGSQYF.